This record covers a single T cell receptor (beta chain). This sample was included in a study of neoadjuvant anti-PD-1 for oral cavity cancer. Study overall: Patients without progression received a fourth nivolumab dose around day 43, then surgical resection on days 50-56.

Time point in this sample: after neoadjuvant nivolumab, at surgical resection. The patients had HPV-negative, locally advanced oral cavity squamous cell carcinoma. Analysis of PBMCs was direct, with no culture step. The protocol was immunoSEQ multiplex PCR, while the TCRdb copy is restricted to in-frame clones and leaves out a portion. The sample lists some 15,000 clones; 60% to 75% were seen once. Per the germline V gene, CDR1 is SGHRS and CDR2 is YFSETQ. The ends lost 3 bases at V and 8 bases at J; junction bases unmatched: 10. This CDR3 is built from 15 residues. Sample: PBMCs, taken after nivolumab (anti-PD-1) treatment. V gene TRBV5-1 combines with J gene TRBJ1-4, with 7 bases identical to TRBD1. This TCR was sampled from a person aged 35-79 years with oral cavity squamous cell carcinoma. The CDR3 sequence: CASSWAGQGDEKLFF. The CDR3 DNA sequence: TGCGCCAGCAGCTGGGCGGGGCAGGGGGACGAAAAACTGTTTTTT.